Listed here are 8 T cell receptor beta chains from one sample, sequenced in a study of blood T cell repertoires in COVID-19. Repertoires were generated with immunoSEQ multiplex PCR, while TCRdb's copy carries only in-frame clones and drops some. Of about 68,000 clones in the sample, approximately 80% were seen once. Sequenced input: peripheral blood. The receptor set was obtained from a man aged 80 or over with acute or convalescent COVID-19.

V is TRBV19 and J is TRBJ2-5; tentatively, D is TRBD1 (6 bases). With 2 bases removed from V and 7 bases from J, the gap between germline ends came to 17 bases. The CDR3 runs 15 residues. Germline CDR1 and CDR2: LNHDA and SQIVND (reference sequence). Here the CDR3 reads CASSIRDTPLPTQYF. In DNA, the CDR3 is TGTGCCAGTAGTATACGGGACACGCCTCTACCGACCCAGTACTTC.

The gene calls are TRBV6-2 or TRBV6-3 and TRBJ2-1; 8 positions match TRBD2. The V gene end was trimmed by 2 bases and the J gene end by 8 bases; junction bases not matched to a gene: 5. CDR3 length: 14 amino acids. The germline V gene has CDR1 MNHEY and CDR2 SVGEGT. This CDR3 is CASSYPSRGDEQFF. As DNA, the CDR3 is TGTGCCAGCAGTTACCCTTCGCGGGGGGATGAGCAGTTCTTC.

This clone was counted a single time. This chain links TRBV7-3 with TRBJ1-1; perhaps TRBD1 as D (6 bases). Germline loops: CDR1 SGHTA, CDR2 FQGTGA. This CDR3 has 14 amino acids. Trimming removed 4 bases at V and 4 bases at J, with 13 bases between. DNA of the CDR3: TGTGCCAGCAGCTCAAGCAGGGGCAGCACTGAAGCTTTCTTT. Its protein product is CASSSSRGSTEAFF.

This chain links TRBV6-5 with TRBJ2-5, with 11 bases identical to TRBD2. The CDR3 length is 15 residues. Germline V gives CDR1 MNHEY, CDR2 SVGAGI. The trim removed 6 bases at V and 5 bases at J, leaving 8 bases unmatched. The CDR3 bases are TGTGCCAGCAGAACTAGCGGGGGCGCGGAGGAGACCCAGTACTTC. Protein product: CASRTSGGAEETQYF.

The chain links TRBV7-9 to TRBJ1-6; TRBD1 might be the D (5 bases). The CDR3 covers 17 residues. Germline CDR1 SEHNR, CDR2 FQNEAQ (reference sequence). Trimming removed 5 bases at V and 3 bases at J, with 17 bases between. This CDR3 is CASSLGGGVDYNSPLHF. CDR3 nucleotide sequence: TGTGCCAGCAGCCTCGGGGGAGGGGTAGACTATAATTCACCCCTCCACTTT.

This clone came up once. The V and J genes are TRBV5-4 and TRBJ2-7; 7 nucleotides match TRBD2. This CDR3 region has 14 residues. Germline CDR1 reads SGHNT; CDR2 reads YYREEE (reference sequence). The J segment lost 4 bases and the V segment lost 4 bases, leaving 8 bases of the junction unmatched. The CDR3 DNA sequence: TGTGCCAGCAGCGCCGGCGGGGGTCCTTACGAGCAGTACTTC. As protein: CASSAGGGPYEQYF.

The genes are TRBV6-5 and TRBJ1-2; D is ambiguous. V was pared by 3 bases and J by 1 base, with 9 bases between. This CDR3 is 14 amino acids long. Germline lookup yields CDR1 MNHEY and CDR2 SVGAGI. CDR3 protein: CASSYRDINYGYTF. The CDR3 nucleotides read TGTGCCAGCAGTTATCGGGATATTAACTATGGCTACACCTTC.

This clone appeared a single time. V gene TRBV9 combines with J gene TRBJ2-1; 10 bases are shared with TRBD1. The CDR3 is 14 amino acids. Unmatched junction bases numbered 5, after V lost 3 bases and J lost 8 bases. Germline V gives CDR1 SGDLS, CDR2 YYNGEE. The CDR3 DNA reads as TGTGCCAGCAGCGCCCTGACAGGGGGCGATGAGCAGTTCTTC. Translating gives CASSALTGGDEQFF. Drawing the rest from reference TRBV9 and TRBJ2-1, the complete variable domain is DSGVTQTPKHLITATGQRVTLRCSPRSGDLSVYWYQQSLDQGLQFLIQYYNGEERAKGNILERFSAQQFPDLHSELNLSSLELGDSALYFCASSALTGGDEQFFGPGTRLTVL.